This entry lists 10 T cell receptor beta chains sequenced from one sample in a study of T cells in Graves' hyperthyroidism and ophthalmopathy. TCR beta CDR3 regions were amplified from RNA transcripts. Using the HTBI primer set, a first-round RT-PCR was run on the TCR CDR3. Each CDR3 protein is one row after TCRdb ran MiXCR on the multiplex PCR reads. This sample has around 450,000 distinct CDR3 sequences, with approximately 14% found just once. The source material was blood. Receptors were obtained from a young woman with Graves' hyperthyroidism.

V and J are TRBV7-9 and TRBJ2-3; D remains ambiguous. V lost 2 bases to trimming and J lost 4 bases, with 4 bases between them. The germline CDR1 and CDR2 sequences are SEHNR and FQNEAQ (reference sequence). CDR3 length equals 12 residues. For the CDR3, the DNA is TGTGCCAGCAGCTTACAGTCAGATACGCAGTATTTT. Encoded protein: CASSLQSDTQYF.

Ten or more counts support this clonotype. This chain joins TRBV6-2 or TRBV6-3 and TRBJ1-5, with TRBD1 as a possible D gene (6 bases). The CDR3 runs 12 residues. Germline V gene data show CDR1 as MNHEY and CDR2 as SVGEGT. The germline V and J ends were trimmed by 8 bases and 7 bases, with 12 bases remaining between them. The DNA of the CDR3 is TGTGCCAGCGGATCCCAGGGGCAGCCCCAGCATTTT. Translated, it gives CASGSQGQPQHF.

This clonotype was observed a few times. The V call is TRBV27, the J call TRBJ2-1; D may match TRBD1 or TRBD2 (6 bases each). With 4 bases removed from V and 1 base from J, the gap between germline ends came to 11 bases. CDR3 size: 15 residues. Germline V gene lookup returns CDR1 MNHEY and CDR2 SMNVEV (reference sequence). Here the CDR3 DNA reads TGTGCCAGCAGTTCTGGGGGGCTATCCTACAATGAGCAGTTCTTC. Residues: CASSSGGLSYNEQFF.

The chain links TRBV9 to TRBJ2-7; TRBD1 matches at 7 bases. From germline, CDR1 is SGDLS and CDR2 YYNGEE. V lost 2 bases, J lost 4 bases, and 6 bases stayed unmatched. The CDR3 covers 14 residues. In nucleotides, the CDR3 is TGTGCCAGCAGCGTCCGGGACAGCCCTTACGAGCAGTACTTC. Its translation is CASSVRDSPYEQYF.

This clonotype was counted a few times. The chain uses TRBV7-9 and TRBJ1-2; possibly TRBD1 for D (6 bases). V was clipped by 5 bases and J by 0 bases, with 13 bases between them. The CDR3 consists of 15 residues. CDR1 and CDR2 (germline): SEHNR, FQNEAQ (reference sequence). The CDR3 nucleotides read TGTGCCAGCAGCATTGGACAGCCAGCTAACTATGGCTACACCTTC. It is translated as CASSIGQPANYGYTF.

This clonotype came up many times. This chain connects TRBV11-3 to TRBJ2-5, with 9 bases lining up with TRBD1. V was pared by 6 bases and J by 5 bases, with 10 bases of the junction left unmatched. The germline gives CDR1 SGHNT, CDR2 YENEEA. This CDR3 is 15 amino acids long. CDR3 residues: CASSSGQGMVETQYF. The CDR3 DNA reads as TGTGCCAGCAGTTCGGGACAGGGAATGGTGGAGACCCAGTACTTC.

In its sample, this clonotype was seen many times. The chain employs TRBV2 and TRBJ2-5; the D gene is possibly TRBD2 (6 bases). This CDR3 contains 12 residues. Trimming left V 4 bases short and J 3 bases short, with 6 bases between. Germline V lookup: CDR1 SNHLY, CDR2 FYNNEI. CDR3 protein: CASSGLEETQYF. As DNA, the CDR3 is TGTGCCAGCAGTGGACTAGAAGAGACCCAGTACTTC.

The V gene is TRBV7-9, the J gene TRBJ2-2; D gene unclear. There are 16 residues in the CDR3. CDR1 is SEHNR and CDR2 is FQNEAQ in the germline V gene (reference sequence). Between the trimmed V and J ends, which lost 1 base and 0 bases, there was a span of 9 bases. CDR3 nucleotides: TGTGCCAGCAGCTTAGGAGTTCAGTCGAACACCGGGGAGCTGTTTTTT. It translates to CASSLGVQSNTGELFF. Together with reference TRBV7-9 and TRBJ2-2, the CDR3 gives the full variable domain: DTGVSQNPRHKITKRGQNVTFRCDPISEHNRLYWYRQTLGQGPEFLTYFQNEAQLEKSRLLSDRFSAERPKGSFSTLEIQRTEQGDSAMYLCASSLGVQSNTGELFFGEGSRLTVL.

In its sample, this clonotype was seen many times. The rearrangement uses TRBV6-1 and TRBJ2-1; 7 positions match TRBD2. The germline V gene has CDR1 MNHNS and CDR2 SASEGT. The CDR3 runs 14 residues. With 5 bases clipped from V and 7 bases from J, the junction kept 8 bases outside the gene matches. CDR3: CASSYEREGNEQFF. CDR3 bases: TGTGCCAGCAGTTATGAAAGGGAGGGAAATGAGCAGTTCTTC.

This clonotype was seen repeatedly, ten times or more. The chain joins TRBV20-1 to TRBJ2-1, with a tentative D call TRBD1 (5 bases). V was shortened by 1 base and J by 2 bases, with 6 bases between the two germline ends. Germline loops: CDR1 DFQATT, CDR2 SNEGSKA (reference sequence). The CDR3 consists of 13 residues. CDR3 amino acids: CSARGGPYNEQFF. The DNA of the CDR3 is TGCAGTGCTAGAGGGGGCCCCTACAATGAGCAGTTCTTC.